This paragraph covers one T cell receptor (beta chain) sequence. Its specificity is not known. Study-level findings and limits: Larger-cohort validation covered only one TCR beta V-J rearrangement.

Treg sorting used a CD4+CD25+CD127-/low gate. The CDR3 length is 12 residues. Germline values: CDR1 SEHNR, CDR2 FQNEAQ (reference sequence). Deletions cut 8 bases from V and 3 bases from J, with 10 bases between. In TCRdb, the 5' RACE reads were re-called with MiXCR into one record per CDR3 protein. This table holds approximately 50,000 distinct CDR3 sequences, approximately 26% found once. The chain employs TRBV7-9 and TRBJ2-5; perhaps TRBD2 as D (6 bases). The sequence derives from a female donor with breast cancer. What was sequenced was tumor-infiltrating Tregs sorted from the breast tumor. The CDR3 region is CASGRTKETQYF. The CDR3 bases are TGTGCCAGCGGGAGGACGAAAGAGACCCAGTACTTC. Together with reference TRBV7-9 and TRBJ2-5, the CDR3 gives the full variable domain: DTGVSQNPRHKITKRGQNVTFRCDPISEHNRLYWYRQTLGQGPEFLTYFQNEAQLEKSRLLSDRFSAERPKGSFSTLEIQRTEQGDSAMYLCASGRTKETQYFGPGTRLLVL.